This T cell receptor beta chain was retrieved from a study of T cells in Graves' hyperthyroidism and ophthalmopathy. Study as a whole: Blood was drawn when the patient was first diagnosed and still untreated.

This CDR3 region has 14 residues. Looked up from germline, CDR1 is MNHEY and CDR2 is SVGAGI. The V and J ends lost 2 bases and 5 bases respectively, with 10 bases between them. About this clonotype itself: As yet, its antigen is unknown.

Study results and limitations: Among clonotypes expanded in thyroid above 0.001, most were also found in blood.

RNA transcripts provided the source from which TCR beta CDR3 regions were amplified. TCR CDR3 regions were first amplified by RT-PCR with HTBI primers. TCRdb analysed the multiplex PCR reads with MiXCR anew, one entry per CDR3 protein. The top ten clones hold around four fifths of a sample with 300,000 to 450,000 distinct CDR3 sequences, about 25% of them seen once. Sequenced sample: blood. The chain links TRBV6-5 to TRBJ2-4; the D gene is possibly TRBD2 (5 bases). This clonotype originated in a man between 50 and 59 years old with Graves' hyperthyroidism. CDR3 residues: CASSYPGFENIQYF. In DNA form, the CDR3 reads TGTGCCAGCAGTTACCCGGGGTTCGAAAACATTCAGTACTTC.